The 14 T cell receptor beta chains in this list originate from one sample, sequenced in a study of B cell selection in AIRE deficiency. Sequencing used immunoSEQ multiplex PCR; TCRdb keeps in-frame clones, though not all of them. The sample consists of tens of thousands of clones, approximately 90% of them appearing once. The regulatory T cell sort gate was CD4+CD25hiCD127low/negative. Material for sequencing was CD4+CD25+ Tregs sorted from PBMCs. These receptors originate from a human donor in good health.

V and J are TRBV23-1 and TRBJ1-1; D unclear. TRBV23-1 is flagged as an ORF with uncertain function. V lost 0 bases, J lost 4 bases, and 18 bases lay in between. There are 17 residues in the CDR3. CDR3 protein: CASSQSGKGRLVTEAFF. The CDR3, as DNA: TGCGCCAGCAGTCAATCGGGGAAGGGCCGATTAGTCACTGAAGCTTTCTTT.

This chain uses TRBV5-6 with TRBJ1-4, with TRBD1 identical over 9 bases. V was pared by 4 bases and J by 5 bases, with 9 bases of the junction left unmatched. CDR1 is SGHDT, CDR2 YYEEEE, per germline. The length of the CDR3 is 16 residues. The CDR3: CASSPGTGTGNEKLFF. In nucleotides, the CDR3 is TGTGCCAGCAGCCCGGGTACCGGGACAGGGAATGAAAAACTGTTTTTT.

This chain connects TRBV6-5 to TRBJ2-3, with 7 bases matching TRBD1. The trim removed 0 bases at V and 2 bases at J, leaving 2 bases unmatched. The CDR3 contains 15 residues. Per the germline V gene, CDR1 is MNHEY and CDR2 is SVGAGI. The DNA of the CDR3 is TGTGCCAGCAGTTACTCGCAGGGGGACACAGATACGCAGTATTTT. Translating gives CASSYSQGDTDTQYF.

The J gene is TRBJ2-1, the V gene TRBV5-1, with a weak D call TRBD1 (6 bases). The CDR3 is 15 amino acids. The germline V gene encodes CDR1 SGHRS and CDR2 YFSETQ. Deletions cut 0 bases from V and 9 bases from J, with 16 bases between. The CDR3 spells CASSLDGSLQGEQFF. The CDR3 nucleotides read TGCGCCAGCAGCTTGGATGGTAGCTTACAGGGTGAGCAGTTCTTC.

The V call is TRBV19, the J call TRBJ1-2; TRBD1 is a possible D gene (5 bases). This CDR3 contains 12 residues. The V gene's germline CDR1 is LNHDA and CDR2 SQIVND (reference sequence). Between the trimmed V and J ends, which lost 2 bases and 7 bases, there was a span of 8 bases. CDR3 region: CASSISGLGYTF. CDR3 in DNA: TGTGCCAGTAGTATATCGGGGCTTGGCTACACCTTC.

This chain uses TRBV7-9 with TRBJ1-2; D is unresolved. The CDR3 extends over 14 amino acids. Trimming removed 0 bases from V and 0 bases from J, with 5 bases in between. CDR1 and CDR2 (germline): SEHNR, FQNEAQ (reference sequence). The CDR3 nucleotides read TGTGCCAGCAGCTTAGCCGGCTCTAACTATGGCTACACCTTC. Its protein product is CASSLAGSNYGYTF.

This clone has just one count. The chain recombines TRBV10-1 with TRBJ2-2; 12 nucleotides agree with TRBD2. Unmatched junction bases numbered 4, after V lost 5 bases and J lost 6 bases. CDR3 length: 15 residues. Germline CDR1 WNHNN, CDR2 SYGVQD (reference sequence). The CDR3 region has the DNA TGCGCCAGCAGTTCTAGCGGGGGGGCCCCCGGGGAGCTGTTTTTT. This encodes CASSSSGGAPGELFF.

The genes are TRBV10-3 and TRBJ2-6, with D perhaps given as TRBD1 or TRBD2 (5 bases each). Germline V gene sequence: CDR1 ENHRY, CDR2 SYGVKD. The V end was cut by 6 bases, the J end by 1 base, with 13 bases between. The CDR3 runs 16 residues. As DNA, the CDR3 is TGTGCCATCAGACCGGGACCGAATTCTGGGGCCAACGTCCTGACTTTC. This codes for CAIRPGPNSGANVLTF.

The genes are TRBV28 and TRBJ2-7, with TRBD1 matching over 10 bases. The CDR3 has 16 residues. Germline-derived CDR1 and CDR2 are MDHEN and SYDVKM. V shed 4 bases, J shed 2 bases, and the junction held 8 bases outside the gene matches. CDR3 region: CASSSLGTGDPYEQYF. CDR3 DNA sequence: TGTGCCAGCAGTTCCCTGGGGACAGGGGACCCCTACGAGCAGTACTTC.

V usage is TRBV27 and J usage is TRBJ2-7, with TRBD2 matching over 12 bases. The V gene's germline CDR1 is MNHEY and CDR2 SMNVEV (reference sequence). The CDR3 length is 15 residues. The V segment lost 7 bases and the J segment 7 bases; nucleotides outside the gene matches: 11. The CDR3 reads CASNLLAGGPWEQYF. CDR3 in DNA: TGTGCCAGCAACCTACTAGCGGGGGGACCATGGGAGCAGTACTTC.

The chain employs TRBV30 and TRBJ1-2; D is unclear. Germline CDR1 GTSNPN, CDR2 SVGIG (reference sequence). Trimming took 0 bases from V and 4 from J, leaving 9 bases between them. The CDR3 is made up of 13 amino acids. The CDR3 loop is CAWSVGGLYGYTF. DNA for the CDR3: TGTGCCTGGAGTGTTGGCGGACTCTATGGCTACACCTTC.

This clone was seen only a few times. This sequence joins TRBV9 and TRBJ2-4, with a possible D match to TRBD2 (6 bases). The germline V gene encodes CDR1 SGDLS and CDR2 YYNGEE. V lost 0 bases and J 7 bases, leaving 11 bases between the germline ends. This CDR3 is built from 14 residues. CDR3 bases: TGTGCCAGCAGCGTAGGTTGGGAGGAGAACATTCAGTACTTC. Its translation is CASSVGWEENIQYF.

V and J are TRBV19 and TRBJ1-1, with 7 bases lining up with TRBD1. With 6 bases clipped from V and 1 base from J, the junction kept 2 bases outside the gene matches. Germline lookup yields CDR1 LNHDA and CDR2 SQIVND (reference sequence). The CDR3 is made up of 13 amino acids. CDR3 loop: CASSRDRNTEAFF. CDR3 sequence (DNA): TGTGCCAGTAGCAGGGACAGGAACACTGAAGCTTTCTTT.

This clone was recorded only once. CDR3 protein: CASSQDGGGFADTQYF. The DNA of the CDR3 is TGTGCCAGCAGCCAAGATGGTGGAGGGTTTGCAGATACGCAGTATTTT. The chain uses TRBV4-2 and TRBJ2-3; a possible D gene is TRBD2 (6 bases). Germline CDR1 LGHNA, CDR2 YNFKEQ. The CDR3 totals 16 residues. With 0 bases removed from V and 4 bases from J, the gap between germline ends came to 14 bases.